Reported below is one T cell receptor (beta chain). Its antigen is unidentified. This specimen comes from a study of shared clonotypes between healthy human individuals. Study observations and caveats: With few donors, the genetic and exposure-history diversity represented was limited.

Each of the donors was a healthy adult who was HIV-negative and had not had a recent acute infection or vaccination. Investigators spread the genomic DNA of each subset evenly over several immunoSEQ plates. Assay used: immunoSEQ multiplex PCR; TCRdb lists only in-frame clones, some missing. The sample carries millions of clones, more than 80% recorded once. The CDR3 totals 12 residues. The V and J ends lost 9 bases and 2 bases respectively, with 12 bases between them. The rearrangement links TRBV5-3 to TRBJ2-7; tentatively, D is TRBD1 (6 bases). TRBV5-3 is given ORF status, its function remaining uncertain. Sequenced: naive CD4+ T cells sorted from blood. The subset: CD45RA+ positively selected. This sequence originates from a man younger than 35 in good health. For the CDR3, the DNA is TGTGCCACAAGACAGGAAGCCTACGAGCAGTACTTC. Its translation is CATRQEAYEQYF.